A single T cell receptor (beta chain) is shown here with its context. Its cognate antigen is unknown. The data originate from a study of CD8+ T cells in alopecia areata. Looking at the study overall: Patients received oral tofacitinib, 5 to 10 mg twice daily, for moderate-to-severe alopecia areata.

Extracted from the samples, RNA was reverse transcribed into cDNA to serve as the sequencing template. Profiled with immunoSEQ multiplex PCR; TCRdb holds only in-frame clones, not every one. The sample holds about 200,000 clones, roughly 64% seen once. The CDR3 sequence is 15 residues long. Germline V gives CDR1 MNHEY, CDR2 SVGAGI. The ends lost 2 bases at V and 6 bases at J; junction bases unmatched: 6. Study outcomes and limitations: Scalp clonality and expanded CD8+ clones among the top 100 showed significant decreases with tofacitinib. Throughout tofacitinib, many expanded lesional clones continued to persist in scalp and blood.

The treatment is: oral pan-JAK inhibitor, 5-10 mg twice daily. Peripheral blood and lesional scalp punch biopsies were taken from alopecia areata patients. The source of this sequence is a human donor with alopecia areata. This specimen was CD4+ T cells sorted from blood, taken at week 24, from a patient treated with tofacitinib. This chain connects TRBV6-5 to TRBJ2-4; 8 bases fit TRBD1. The CDR3 protein is CASSYETGVGNIQYF. The CDR3 DNA reads as TGTGCCAGCAGTTACGAGACAGGGGTCGGAAACATTCAGTACTTC.